What follows describes a single T cell receptor beta chain. The specificity of this receptor is unknown. Base qualities are not at hand, and no much larger clone is one base apart. The sample comes from a study of cytomegalovirus exposure and HLA in healthy donors (dated 2017 in TCRdb). At the level of the whole study: An earlier analysis of 587 of the donors reported 250 to 300 Gb of sequence data and 95 million to 120 million unique TCR beta sequences obtained from about 180 million T cells. An earlier analysis of around 640 of the donors used high-throughput TCR beta sequencing to judge whether each TCR beta V gene segment behaved as functional or pseudogenic. The study combined high-throughput TCR immunosequencing, statistical association of individual TCRs with disease status, and machine learning to predict cytomegalovirus infection status. Donor age, sex, ethnicity and CMV serostatus were compiled alongside the repertoire data. A later genetic analysis took genome-wide SNP genotypes for about three fifths of the 666 donors and used that subset as a discovery cohort. About five DR-DQ haplotypes were handled as single units for association and clustering, since linkage in the cohort was strong. The number of typed donors differed by locus: roughly 620-640 for A, B, C, DRB1 and DQB1; approximately 530 for DQA1; 600 to 610 for DPA1; and about 450 for DPB1. Every discovery cohort repertoire had been produced on one sequencing platform. Among some 400 genotyped donors of the cohort, an average of roughly 230,000 unique TCR beta nucleotide sequences was sequenced per donor, of which roughly 17% were non-productive. Rather than using new phenotypic data, the later analysis identified candidate immune exposures from TCR beta sequences and from how often those sequences occurred across donors. Of the roughly 400 genotyped donors, less than 90% were placed in the genetic ancestry cluster associated with self-reported Caucasian donors. Both class I and class II loci were covered by HLA typing, at four-digit resolution. The T cell repertoires of 666 subjects were profiled by immunosequencing and related to cytomegalovirus serostatus. The aim of the study was to test whether cataloging public T cell receptors could identify signatures of past pathogen exposure. Roughly 310 gigabases of sequencing data and 80 million or so unique TCR sequences were included in an early release covering about 620 HLA-typed donors. Besides the first cohort of roughly 640 subjects, a separate validation cohort made up of around 120 different subjects was used. A later analysis re-analyzed previously published TCR beta repertoires from several hundred donors and added high-resolution HLA genotyping to study TCR occurrence patterns. Overall study outcomes, separate from this receptor: In the study, about 150 TCR beta chains were listed as associated with cytomegalovirus. When HLA alleles, especially DR and DQ, strongly co-occurred, TCR associations were difficult to assign to individual alleles. Linkage disequilibrium might explain the correlated functional status among segregating V segments, but an unknown experimental factor could not be excluded. HLA typing was unavailable for some donors at each locus, so association tests used only the typed subset. Most CMV-associated TCR beta chains appeared to be HLA-restricted in a later analysis, and the HLA associations seemed to be driven largely by CMV exposure. A later analysis found that HLA-associated TCR beta chains were more clonally expanded and had lower generation probabilities than equally common non-associated chains. Compared with the roughly 700-donor mean, donors in an Asian-associated ancestry cluster had fewer N-insertions in productive TCRs, according to a later genetic analysis. The classifier was reported to diagnose cytomegalovirus status with high specificity and sensitivity in both the original cohort and the validation cohort. A further reported finding was that TCR beta sequences accurately predicted the HLA-A and HLA-B alleles for most subjects in the first cohort. In a later analysis, TCR association rates were found to vary across HLA loci, with the most associated TCRs seen for DRB1 alleles and the fewest for HLA-C alleles. The sequencing pipeline was judged likely to have produced a cluster of highly shared sequence variants as a technical artifact. In a later analysis, several top co-occurrence clusters were reported to appear linked to parvovirus B19, influenza, CMV and Epstein-Barr virus. At a false discovery rate of 0.05, a later analysis linked some 18,000 TCR beta sequences to specific HLA alleles. Fewer than 20 rarely observed V segments, including chromosome 9 orphons, were excluded from the earlier analysis of almost 600 of the donors because counts were too low. Some IMGT-functional V segments, including TRBV6-2 and TRBV6-3, could not be distinguished by the 87-base-pair reads and were therefore excluded. It was suggested by the authors that the approach could potentially be generalized to other disease states and immunological phenotypes. Three of the identified cytomegalovirus-associated TCR beta chains were confirmed in vitro to be specific for cytomegalovirus antigens. In a later genetic analysis, a missense DCLRE1C variant was associated with V-gene and J-gene trimming of TCR beta chains, and the association was replicated in an independent cohort. For the cohort, immune exposure information was limited to CMV serostatus. Across donors, most TCR sequences were observed very rarely, whereas some public TCRs were present in many individuals. Roughly uniform sequencing depth across donors was assumed in presence/absence analyses, although this assumption may not hold. The cohort was sequenced for TCR beta chains only, and without alpha or paired-chain data the features that could be detected were limited. In an earlier analysis of a few hundred of the donors, most TCR beta V segments were observed in productive rearrangements about 90% or about 30% of the time, broadly matching IMGT annotations.

The cohort was made up of 666 healthy bone marrow donors. At the time of sampling, all cohort members were nominally healthy, though unrecorded immune exposures were likely present. The donor tested CMV seronegative and was one of the 352 seronegative cohort members. Every donor gave a peripheral blood sample, and the peripheral blood mononuclear cells from that sample were used for TCR beta sequencing. Genomic DNA was extracted from the blood cell samples with the Qiagen DNeasy Blood Extraction Kit. The library was made by the immunoSEQ multiplex PCR assay. For the multiplex PCR, a mixture combining 60 forward primers for TCR Vbeta segments and 13 reverse primers for TCR Jbeta segments was used. The CDR3 region of rearranged TCR beta genes was amplified from genomic DNA by a multiplex PCR assay. The amplified TCR beta libraries were sequenced on the Illumina HiSeq System as 87-base-pair reads. Turning to the authors' computational methods: Across the 500 to 700 repertoires, a later analysis counted 75 million to 90 million unique TCR beta chains, roughly 11 million of which were shared by at least two donors. A nearest-neighbor algorithm error-corrected the raw reads and collapsed the reads into unique sequences, merging closely related sequences to remove PCR and sequencing errors. To assign V, D and J gene segments, CDR3 sequences were aligned to IMGT reference sequences. For a sequence to be retained, a match of at least six nucleotides was required to both a V gene segment and a J gene segment. Rearrangements were called productive when the CDR3 lacked stop codons and stayed in frame with V and J; all others were non-productive. CDR3 was defined by IMGT convention, running from the second conserved V-encoded cysteine to the conserved J-encoded phenylalanine. Sequences without an unambiguous match to a single V gene segment were excluded from the earlier analysis of 450 to 750 of the donors. In an earlier analysis of 587 of the donors, V segments were called functional above 56.7% productive rearrangements and were called segregating when the between-donor standard deviation exceeded 5%. A statistical classification framework was developed to diagnose cytomegalovirus status using the catalog of TCR beta chain sequences. In a later analysis, TCR nucleotide sequences were compared against IMGT/GENE-DB human TR gene sequences so that V and J genes could be assigned. A later analysis assigned CDR3 sequences and most-parsimonious VDJ recombination scenarios with the TCRdist pipeline. In a later analysis, each TCR beta chain was defined by its CDR3 amino acid sequence together with its V-gene family, and reads lacking a unique V-gene family were excluded. To address suspected cross-contamination and a sequencing artifact, a later analysis removed a few hundred highly shared, low-generation-probability nucleotide sequences. In a later analysis, a clonal expansion index was calculated for each public chain from normalized within-repertoire ranks of inferred template counts. Generation probabilities in a later analysis came from a VDJ recombination model fitted to out-of-frame rearrangements, and those results were checked against IGoR. In a later analysis, hypergeometric tests were used to score TCR-TCR, TCR-HLA and TCR-CMV co-occurrence, with a repertoire-size bias correction applied to TCR pairs. False discovery rates were estimated in a later analysis by permuting HLA or CMV assignments 20 times. A later analysis grouped co-occurring TCRs with DBSCAN, adding TCRdist sequence similarity when clustering within HLA-allele-positive subsets. Repertoires with fewer than 30,000 or more than 120,000 public chains, plus five repertoires with anomalous nucleotide sharing, were excluded from co-occurrence clustering. TCRdb provides this immuneACCESS table in a form limited to in-frame rearrangements. Some clones are lacking; in checked studies, under half of them reflect an unresolved V gene, and why the rest are absent is not known. From that table come the V and J calls and clone size; the DNA was used to work out D and trimming. Across this sample there are under 150,000 clones, with less than 9.5% seen only once. The leading ten clones occupy about 2% of the sample.

After removal of 4 bases from V and 3 bases from J, the junction retains 1 base not matched to a gene. Per the germline V gene, SNHLY is the CDR1 and FYNNEI is the CDR2. The CDR3 runs 14 amino acids, cysteine and phenylalanine included. Only the CDR3 DNA is retained, 42 bases long and in frame from the first base. The receptor comes from a male donor in good health and CMV-seronegative. The material sequenced was PBMCs. Rearrangement joined TRBV2 to TRBJ2-2; 8 bases in the middle match TRBD2. The CDR3 region has the sequence CASSVGRDTGELFF. The nucleotide sequence reads as follows: TGTGCCAGCAGTGTCGGGAGGGACACCGGGGAGCTGTTTTTT.